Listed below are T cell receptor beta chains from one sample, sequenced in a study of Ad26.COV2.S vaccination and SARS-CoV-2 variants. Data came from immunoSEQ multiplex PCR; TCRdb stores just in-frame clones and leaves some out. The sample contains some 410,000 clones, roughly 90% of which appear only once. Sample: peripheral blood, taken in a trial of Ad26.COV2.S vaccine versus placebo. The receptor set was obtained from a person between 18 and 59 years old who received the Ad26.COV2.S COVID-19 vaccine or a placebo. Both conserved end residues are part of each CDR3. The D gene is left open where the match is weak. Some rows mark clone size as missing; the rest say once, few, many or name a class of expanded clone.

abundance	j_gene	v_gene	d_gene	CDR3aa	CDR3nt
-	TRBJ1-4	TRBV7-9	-	CASTPLLGEKTDNEKLFF	TGTGCCAGCACCCCCTTACTGGGCGAGAAGACGGATAATGAAAAACTGTTTTTT
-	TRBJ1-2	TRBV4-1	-	CASSQGRLLGGFYGYTF	TGCGCCAGCAGCCAAGGAAGATTGCTGGGTGGTTTCTATGGCTACACCTTC
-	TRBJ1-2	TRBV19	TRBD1	CASRLPGQSSINYGYTF	TGTGCCAGTAGGCTCCCGGGACAGAGCTCCATTAACTATGGCTACACCTTC
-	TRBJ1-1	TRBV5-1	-	CASSLGSVNTEAFF	TGCGCCAGCAGCTTGGGATCGGTGAACACTGAAGCTTTCTTT
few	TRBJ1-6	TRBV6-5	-	CASGTGSLLSSPLHF	TGTGCCAGCGGCACAGGGAGTTTGTTAAGTTCACCCCTCCACTTT
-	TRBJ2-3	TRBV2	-	CASSVANVDTQYF	TGTGCCAGCAGTGTAGCTAACGTGGATACGCAGTATTTT
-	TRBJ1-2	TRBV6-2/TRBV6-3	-	CASSYSYGYTF	TGTGCCAGCAGTTACAGCTATGGCTACACCTTC
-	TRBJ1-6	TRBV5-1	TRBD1	CASRRVTGSSPLHF	TGCGCCAGCAGGAGGGTGACAGGGTCATCACCCCTCCACTTT
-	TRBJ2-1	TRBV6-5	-	CASSYSGGSYNEQFF	TGTGCCAGCAGTTACTCCGGGGGATCCTACAATGAGCAGTTCTTC
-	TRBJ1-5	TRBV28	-	CASSPETGHSNQPQHF	TGTGCCAGCAGTCCCGAGACAGGCCATAGCAATCAGCCCCAGCATTTT
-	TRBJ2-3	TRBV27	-	CASRPFGRITDTQYF	TGTGCCAGCAGGCCGTTCGGGCGTATCACAGATACGCAGTATTTT
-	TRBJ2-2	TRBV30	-	CAWRSGTTGELFF	TGTGCCTGGAGATCGGGGACCACCGGGGAGCTGTTTTTT
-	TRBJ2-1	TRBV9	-	CASSGAGIGSYNEQFF	TGTGCCAGCAGCGGAGCTGGGATAGGGTCCTACAATGAGCAGTTCTTC
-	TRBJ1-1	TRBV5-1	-	CASSFADSGGEAFF	TGCGCCAGCAGCTTCGCCGATTCGGGGGGAGAAGCTTTCTTT
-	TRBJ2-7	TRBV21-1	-	CASSKVPGTVESYEQYF	TGTGCCAGCAGCAAAGTTCCCGGGACAGTCGAATCCTACGAGCAGTACTTC
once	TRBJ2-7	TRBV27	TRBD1	CASSSSGTGSYEQYF	TGTGCCAGCAGTTCCTCCGGGACAGGAAGCTACGAGCAGTACTTC
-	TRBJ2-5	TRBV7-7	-	CASSTAGRGGETQYF	TGTGCCAGCAGCACAGCGGGGAGAGGGGGGGAGACCCAGTACTTC
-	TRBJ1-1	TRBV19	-	CATHGGLNTEAFF	TGTGCCACCCATGGGGGATTGAACACTGAAGCTTTCTTT
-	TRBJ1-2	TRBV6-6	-	CASSYDGNYGYTF	TGTGCCAGCAGTTACGACGGGAACTATGGCTACACCTTC
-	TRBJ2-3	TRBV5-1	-	CASSFAIFPTDTQYF	TGCGCCAGCAGCTTCGCCATATTCCCCACAGATACGCAGTATTTT
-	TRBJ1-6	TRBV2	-	CASSPDHNSPLHF	TGTGCCAGCAGTCCGGACCATAATTCACCCCTCCACTTT
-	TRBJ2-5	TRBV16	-	CASSQRRSLRETQYF	TGTGCCAGCAGCCAGAGGAGGAGCCTCCGGGAGACCCAGTACTTC
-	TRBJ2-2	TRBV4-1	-	CASSQGNTGELFF	TGCGCCAGCAGCCAAGGAAACACCGGGGAGCTGTTTTTT
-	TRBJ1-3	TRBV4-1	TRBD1	CASSQITPTGAGNTIYF	TGCGCCAGCAGCCAAATTACTCCGACAGGGGCTGGAAACACCATATATTTT
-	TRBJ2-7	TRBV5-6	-	CASSFGFQGIRSEQYF	TGTGCCAGCAGTTTTGGCTTCCAGGGGATTCGAAGCGAGCAGTACTTC
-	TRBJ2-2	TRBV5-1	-	CASSLDPRHYPGGELFF	TGCGCCAGCAGCTTGGATCCGCGTCATTATCCTGGCGGGGAGCTGTTTTTT
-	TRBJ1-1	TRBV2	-	CASSVYVNTEAFF	TGTGCCAGCAGTGTTTACGTGAACACTGAAGCTTTCTTT
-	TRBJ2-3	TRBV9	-	CASSPQGSSDTQYF	TGTGCCAGCAGCCCCCAGGGGTCATCAGATACGCAGTATTTT
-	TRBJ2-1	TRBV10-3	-	CAISQGSRGSYNEQFF	TGTGCCATCAGTCAGGGTTCCCGGGGCTCCTACAATGAGCAGTTCTTC
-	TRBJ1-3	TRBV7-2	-	CASSLSRVPGNTIYF	TGTGCCAGCAGCTTATCCAGGGTGCCCGGAAACACCATATATTTT
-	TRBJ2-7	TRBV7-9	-	CASSSKVVPSEQYF	TGTGCCAGCAGCTCAAAGGTCGTCCCCTCCGAGCAGTACTTC
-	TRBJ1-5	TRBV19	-	CASSSRTQPQHF	TGTGCCAGTAGTAGCAGGACCCAGCCCCAGCATTTT
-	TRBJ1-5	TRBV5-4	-	CASSLSGVQPQHF	TGTGCCAGCAGCTTGTCCGGGGTTCAGCCCCAGCATTTT
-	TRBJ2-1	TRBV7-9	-	CASSLVSSPTHEQFF	TGTGCCAGCAGCTTAGTCTCCTCCCCCACGCATGAGCAGTTCTTC
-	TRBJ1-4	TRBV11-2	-	CASSTSRSSKGEKLFF	TGTGCCAGCAGCACGAGCCGGTCCAGCAAGGGGGAAAAACTGTTTTTT
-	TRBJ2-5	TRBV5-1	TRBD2	CASSLSVSGGETQYF	TGCGCCAGCAGCTTGTCTGTTAGCGGGGGAGAGACCCAGTACTTC
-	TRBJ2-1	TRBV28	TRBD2	CASSPTGTSLLHEQFF	TGTGCCAGCAGTCCGACCGGGACTAGCTTGCTCCATGAGCAGTTCTTC
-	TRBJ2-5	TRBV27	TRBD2	CASSPGRGRKQETQYF	TGTGCCAGCAGTCCAGGGAGGGGCAGGAAGCAAGAGACCCAGTACTTC
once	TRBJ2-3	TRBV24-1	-	CATRPGSSTDTQYF	TGTGCCACCCGTCCCGGGAGTAGCACAGATACGCAGTATTTT
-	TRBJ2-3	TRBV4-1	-	CASSQKASLGTDTQYF	TGCGCCAGCAGCCAAAAAGCTAGCCTCGGCACAGATACGCAGTATTTT
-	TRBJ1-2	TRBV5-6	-	CASSLVTGYSYGYTF	TGTGCCAGCAGCTTGGTCACAGGGTATAGCTATGGCTACACCTTC
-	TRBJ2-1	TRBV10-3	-	CAISEKHEQFF	TGTGCCATCAGTGAAAAGCATGAGCAGTTCTTC
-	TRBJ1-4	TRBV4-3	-	CASSQEILPNEKLFF	TGCGCCAGCAGCCAAGAGATTTTACCAAATGAAAAACTGTTTTTT
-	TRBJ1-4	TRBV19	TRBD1	CASSMARGLEKLFF	TGTGCCAGTAGTATGGCCAGGGGGCTTGAAAAACTGTTTTTT
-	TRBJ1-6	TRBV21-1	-	CASSPKEYTGTGSSYNSPLHF	TGTGCCAGCAGCCCAAAAGAATATACCGGGACAGGCAGCTCCTATAATTCACCCCTCCACTTT
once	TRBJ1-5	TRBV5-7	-	CASSLGLSNQPQHF	TGTGCCAGCAGCTTGGGCCTTTCCAATCAGCCCCAGCATTTT
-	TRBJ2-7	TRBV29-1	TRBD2	CSVVDPRGAYEQYF	TGCAGCGTCGTAGACCCCCGGGGGGCCTACGAGCAGTACTTC
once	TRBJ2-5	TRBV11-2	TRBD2	CASSPSGTSGETQYF	TGTGCCAGCAGCCCTAGCGGGACTAGCGGGGAGACCCAGTACTTC
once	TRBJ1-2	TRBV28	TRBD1	CASSLYPGGRGGYTF	TGTGCCAGCAGTTTATATCCAGGGGGCAGGGGTGGCTACACCTTC
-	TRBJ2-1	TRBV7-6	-	CASSLASVESSYNEQFF	TGTGCCAGCAGCTTAGCGTCGGTAGAGAGCTCCTACAATGAGCAGTTCTTC
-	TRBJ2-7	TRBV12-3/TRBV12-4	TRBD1	CASNRGRFYEQYF	TGTGCCAGCAACAGGGGGCGCTTTTACGAGCAGTACTTC
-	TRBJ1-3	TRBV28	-	CASSLIVVGENTIYF	TGTGCCAGCAGTTTAATTGTAGTCGGTGAAAACACCATATATTTT
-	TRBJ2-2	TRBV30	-	CALSGGRTGELFF	TGTGCCCTCTCGGGGGGCCGGACCGGGGAGCTGTTTTTT
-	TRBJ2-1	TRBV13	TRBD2	CASSFSGGYSDEQFF	TGTGCCAGCAGCTTTAGCGGGGGGTATTCGGATGAGCAGTTCTTC
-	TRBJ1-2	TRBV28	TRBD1	CASNPGRGRYGYTF	TGTGCCAGCAATCCGGGGAGGGGGCGATACGGCTACACCTTC
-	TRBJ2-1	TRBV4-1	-	CASSQDGFSLGQFF	TGCGCCAGCAGCCAAGATGGATTTAGTCTAGGCCAGTTCTTC
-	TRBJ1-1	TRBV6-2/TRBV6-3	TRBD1	CASSRTGGTEAFF	TGTGCCAGCAGTCGGACAGGGGGAACTGAAGCTTTCTTT
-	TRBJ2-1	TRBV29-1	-	CSVDGGPEQFF	TGCAGCGTTGATGGAGGGCCTGAGCAGTTCTTC
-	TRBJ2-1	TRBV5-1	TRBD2	CASSLARDYEQFF	TGCGCCAGCAGCCTGGCGCGGGACTACGAGCAGTTCTTC